The 16 T cell receptor beta chains in this list originate from one sample, sequenced in a study of blood T cells in healthy people across ages. The second PCR ran roughly 6 to 12 cycles with a sample-barcoded 5' primer and J-beta primers. Via MiXCR, TCRdb re-called the 5' RACE reads, giving one row per CDR3 protein. The data show hundreds of thousands of distinct CDR3 sequences, roughly 40% seen once. Input material: blood. The source is a man aged 18 to 30 in good health.

This sequence joins TRBV7-2 and TRBJ2-3; the match to TRBD2 covers 9 bases. From germline, CDR1 is SGHTA and CDR2 FQGNSA. The CDR3 sequence is 15 residues long. The V and J ends lost 4 bases and 2 bases, in that order; junction bases with no gene match: 4. CDR3 protein: CASSSSSGTTDTQYF. For the CDR3, the DNA is TGTGCCAGCAGCTCCTCTAGCGGGACCACAGATACGCAGTATTTT.

The chain is built from TRBV7-2 and TRBJ2-2, with 7 bases identical to TRBD1. Germline CDR1 and CDR2: SGHTA and FQGNSA. V lost 2 bases and J lost 2; bases outside the gene matches: 2. The CDR3 consists of 15 residues. This chain's CDR3 is CASSLNRGNTGELFF. The CDR3 DNA sequence: TGTGCCAGCAGCTTAAACAGGGGAAACACCGGGGAGCTGTTTTTT.

Only a few counts were recorded for this clonotype. The chain is built from TRBV20-1 and TRBJ1-4; D gene ambiguous. The V and J ends lost 3 bases and 0 bases respectively, with 8 bases between them. The length of the CDR3 is 14 residues. Per germline, CDR1 DFQATT and CDR2 SNEGSKA (reference sequence). For the CDR3, the DNA is TGCAGTGCTAGCATCGGTCCAACTAATGAAAAACTGTTTTTT. Its protein product is CSASIGPTNEKLFF.

The sample holds one count of this clonotype. Being one base from a much bigger clone, this may be a read error. The chain links TRBV7-9 to TRBJ2-1, with a tentative D call TRBD2 (5 bases). Between the trimmed V and J ends, which lost 5 bases and 4 bases, there was a span of 15 bases. The germline gives CDR1 SEHNR, CDR2 FQNEAQ (reference sequence). The CDR3 is 15 amino acids. The CDR3 nucleotides read TGTGCCAGCAGCAGCCTGAGGGCAGAGTACAATGAGCAGTTCTTC. Translation: CASSSLRAEYNEQFF.

This clonotype has ten or more counts. The genes are TRBV7-2 and TRBJ2-7; the D is unclear. The CDR3 consists of 13 residues. V was clipped by 5 bases and J by 3 bases, with 11 bases between them. CDR1 and CDR2 from the germline V gene are SGHTA and FQGNSA. The CDR3 DNA sequence: TGTGCCAGCAGCCCACATGATAGCTACGAGCAGTACTTC. As protein: CASSPHDSYEQYF.

This chain links TRBV20-1 with TRBJ2-3; TRBD2 aligns across 7 bases. Germline V CDR1 and CDR2: DFQATT, SNEGSKA (reference sequence). Trimming cost V 7 bases and J 1 base; bases outside gene matches: 8. The CDR3 runs to 14 residues. The CDR3 reads CSVERGTRTDTQYF. The DNA for the CDR3 is TGCAGTGTCGAGCGGGGAACACGCACAGATACGCAGTATTTT.

This chain connects TRBV4-3 to TRBJ1-2, with 9 bases aligning to TRBD1. The CDR3 covers 14 residues. The germline V gene has CDR1 LGHNA and CDR2 YSLEER. Trimming took 6 bases from V and 5 from J; bases not matched to a gene: 7. In DNA form, the CDR3 reads TGCGCCAGCAGAGACACCGGGACAGGGTATGGCTACACCTTC. Protein product: CASRDTGTGYGYTF.

This clonotype was found once. V usage is TRBV20-1 and J usage is TRBJ2-3; maybe TRBD2 (6 bases). The ends were cut back, 4 bases at V and 4 bases at J, with 15 bases in the middle. The CDR3 runs 14 residues. In germline, CDR1 is DFQATT, CDR2 SNEGSKA (reference sequence). CDR3 coding DNA: TGCAGTGCTAAAGCCGGGACGGGGGCAGATACGCAGTATTTT. It translates to CSAKAGTGADTQYF.

The rearrangement joins TRBV7-9 to TRBJ1-6; weak D call: TRBD1 (5 bases). Trimming stripped 5 bases from V and 9 bases from J, with 11 bases between. CDR1 and CDR2 (germline): SEHNR, FQNEAQ (reference sequence). The CDR3 covers 13 residues. CDR3 loop: CASSRGPGSPLHF. As DNA, the CDR3 is TGTGCCAGCAGCAGGGGCCCAGGTTCACCCCTCCACTTT.

Points on this clonotype: Compared with germline, one end of the junction differs, possibly owing to a read error. The V and J genes are TRBV4-3 and TRBJ2-2; 7 bases agree with TRBD2. CDR1 LGHNA and CDR2 YSLEER come from the germline V gene. The length of the CDR3 is 16 residues. This CDR3 reads CAGSQERDGYTGELFF. The DNA of the CDR3 is TGCGCCGGCAGCCAAGAGCGGGACGGGTACACCGGGGAGCTGTTTTTT.

The chain recombines TRBV2 with TRBJ2-5, with 7 nucleotides matching TRBD2. The germline CDR1 and CDR2 sequences are SNHLY and FYNNEI. The CDR3 has 16 amino acids. The V segment lost 1 base and the J segment 11 bases; nucleotides outside the gene matches: 16. CDR3 sequence (DNA): TGTGCCAGCAGTGAAGAAGGCCAGCGGGGCTACAATGAGCAGTACTTC. This gives the protein CASSEEGQRGYNEQYF.

This clonotype was seen repeatedly, ten times or more. The chain uses TRBV7-2 and TRBJ2-3; 9 positions agree with TRBD2. J gave up 4 bases and V 0 bases, and 5 bases lay outside the gene matches. The CDR3 has 16 amino acids. Germline V lookup: CDR1 SGHTA, CDR2 FQGNSA. Written as DNA, the CDR3 is TGTGCCAGCAGCTTAGCGAGTAGCGGGGGTGCAGATACGCAGTATTTT. Protein: CASSLASSGGADTQYF.

In this sample, this clonotype turned up a few times. The chain couples TRBV13 to TRBJ2-7; tentative D call: TRBD1 (6 bases). The CDR3 is 15 residues long. The V and J ends lost 0 bases and 7 bases respectively, with 16 bases between them. Per the germline V gene, CDR1 is PRHDT and CDR2 is FYEKMQ (reference sequence). The CDR3 loop is CASSLGRGAYNEQYF. CDR3 sequence (DNA): TGTGCCAGCAGCTTAGGCAGGGGAGCCTACAATGAGCAGTACTTC.

This clonotype came up many times. V usage is TRBV7-2 and J usage is TRBJ2-5, with D perhaps TRBD2 (5 bases). The length of the CDR3 is 14 residues. Trimming left V 2 bases short and J 0 bases short, with 7 bases between. Germline V lookup: CDR1 SGHTA, CDR2 FQGNSA. CDR3 loop: CASSLTGDQETQYF. The CDR3 coding sequence is TGTGCCAGCAGCTTAACCGGGGACCAAGAGACCCAGTACTTC.

The chain has TRBV6-5 and TRBJ2-3; perhaps TRBD2 as D (6 bases). From germline, CDR1 is MNHEY and CDR2 SVGAGI. The CDR3 totals 14 residues. With 6 bases removed from V and 4 bases from J, the gap between germline ends came to 14 bases. CDR3 region: CASRRKPSADTQYF. CDR3 sequence (DNA): TGTGCCAGCAGGCGAAAACCTAGCGCAGATACGCAGTATTTT.

This chain joins TRBV4-3 and TRBJ2-3; D is ambiguous. V was pared by 0 bases and J by 4 bases, with 11 bases between. The germline gives CDR1 LGHNA, CDR2 YSLEER. CDR3 length equals 15 residues. CDR3 DNA sequence: TGCGCCAGCAGCCAAGAATATAATGGAGCAGATACGCAGTATTTT. The encoded protein is CASSQEYNGADTQYF.